Included here is one T cell receptor beta chain sequence, with context. This record comes from a study of T-cell memory formation after mild COVID-19. TCRdb passed the 5' RACE reads through MiXCR, listing each CDR3 protein once. The profile covers around 110,000 distinct CDR3 sequences, with about 17% appearing a single time and 28% taken by the ten largest. There are 17 residues in the CDR3. V was clipped by 6 bases and J by 2 bases, with 22 bases between them. Germline CDR1 and CDR2: MNHEY and SVGAGI. The V call is TRBV6-5, the J call TRBJ2-5; tentatively, D is TRBD1 or TRBD2 (5 bases each). This clonotype was obtained from an adult woman who had mild COVID-19 (a few samples of this study predate the infection). Cell type and time point are not known. The sequenced sample was PBMCs or a T cell subset sorted from them (not recorded which). Here the CDR3 reads CASSQYPGRTLQETQYF. In nucleotides, the CDR3 is TGTGCCAGCAGCCAATACCCGGGACGGACCCTACAAGAGACCCAGTACTTC.